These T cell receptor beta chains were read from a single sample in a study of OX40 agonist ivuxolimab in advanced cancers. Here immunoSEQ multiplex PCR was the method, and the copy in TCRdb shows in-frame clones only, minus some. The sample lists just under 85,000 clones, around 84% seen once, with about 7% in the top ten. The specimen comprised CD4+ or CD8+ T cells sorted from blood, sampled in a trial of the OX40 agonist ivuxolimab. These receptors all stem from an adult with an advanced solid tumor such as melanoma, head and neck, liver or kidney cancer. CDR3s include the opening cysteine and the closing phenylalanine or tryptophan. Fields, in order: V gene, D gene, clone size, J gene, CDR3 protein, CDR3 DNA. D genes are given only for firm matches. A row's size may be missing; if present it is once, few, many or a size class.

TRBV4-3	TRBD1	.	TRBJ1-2	CASSPRTGPNYGYTF	TGCGCCAGCAGCCCACGGACAGGGCCTAACTATGGCTACACCTTC
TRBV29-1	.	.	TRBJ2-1	CSVEGYNEQFF	TGCAGCGTTGAGGGCTACAATGAGCAGTTCTTC
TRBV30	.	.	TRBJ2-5	CAWSLMVQETQYF	TGTGCCTGGAGTTTGATGGTTCAAGAGACCCAGTACTTC
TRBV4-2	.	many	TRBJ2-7	CASSQVRAPYEQYF	TGTGCCAGCAGCCAAGTAAGGGCTCCCTACGAGCAGTACTTC
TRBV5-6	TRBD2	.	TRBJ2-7	CASLGGSSYEQYF	TGTGCCAGCTTGGGAGGGAGCTCCTACGAGCAGTACTTC
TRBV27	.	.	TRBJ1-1	CASRPLWGLQNTEAFF	TGTGCCAGCAGACCCCTTTGGGGGCTTCAGAACACTGAAGCTTTCTTT
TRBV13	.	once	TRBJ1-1	CASSLGVLMDGPNTEAFF	TGTGCCAGCAGCTTAGGGGTTTTAATGGACGGGCCGAACACTGAAGCTTTCTTT
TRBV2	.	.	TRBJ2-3	CASSDPEVSSTDTQYF	TGTGCCAGCAGTGACCCAGAAGTCTCTAGCACAGATACGCAGTATTTT
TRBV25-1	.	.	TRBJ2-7	CASRVMGRVRGEQYF	TGTGCCAGCAGGGTTATGGGGCGGGTACGAGGGGAGCAGTACTTC
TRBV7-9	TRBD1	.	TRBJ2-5	CASSSGQVQETQYF	TGTGCCAGCAGCTCCGGACAGGTCCAAGAGACCCAGTACTTC
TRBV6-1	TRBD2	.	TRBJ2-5	CASSSLAGGQETQYF	TGTGCCAGCAGTTCCCTAGCGGGAGGGCAAGAGACCCAGTACTTC
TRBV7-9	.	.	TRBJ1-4	CASSLSSQLEKLFF	TGTGCCAGCAGCTTATCCTCGCAGCTTGAAAAACTGTTTTTT
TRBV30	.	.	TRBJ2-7	CAWSVLGRISYEQYF	TGTGCCTGGAGTGTACTTGGACGGATCTCCTACGAGCAGTACTTC
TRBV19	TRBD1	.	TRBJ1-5	CASRRAGGQNSNQPQHF	TGTGCCAGTCGCAGAGCAGGGGGCCAAAACAGCAATCAGCCCCAGCATTTT
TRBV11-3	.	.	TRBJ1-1	CASSLGSLRNTEAFF	TGTGCCAGCAGCTTGGGCTCCTTAAGGAACACTGAAGCTTTCTTT
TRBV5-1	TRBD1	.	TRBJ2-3	CASSPRQGSDTQYF	TGCGCCAGCAGCCCGAGACAGGGGTCAGATACGCAGTATTTT
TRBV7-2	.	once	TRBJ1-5	CASSLEGNSNQPQHF	TGTGCCAGCAGCTTAGAAGGCAATAGCAATCAGCCCCAGCATTTT
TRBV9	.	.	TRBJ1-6	CASAGGMGSPLHF	TGTGCCAGCGCGGGGGGAATGGGTTCACCCCTCCACTTT
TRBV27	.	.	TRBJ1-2	CASSGPNYGYTF	TGTGCCAGCAGTGGCCCTAACTATGGCTACACCTTC
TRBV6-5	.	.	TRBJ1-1	CASSYSTTRRNTEAFF	TGTGCCAGCAGTTACTCGACAACCCGACGGAACACTGAAGCTTTCTTT
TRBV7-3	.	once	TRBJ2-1	CASSLTPRTDYNEQFF	TGTGCCAGCAGCTTAACCCCCCGGACAGATTACAATGAGCAGTTCTTC
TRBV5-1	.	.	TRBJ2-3	CASSLAGRTDTQYF	TGCGCCAGCAGCTTGGCCGGGCGAACAGATACGCAGTATTTT
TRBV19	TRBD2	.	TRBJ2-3	CASSIRGGTDTQYF	TGTGCCAGTAGTATTCGGGGGGGCACAGATACGCAGTATTTT
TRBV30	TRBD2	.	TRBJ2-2	CAWSVIAGSPGELFF	TGTGCCTGGAGTGTTATAGCGGGGTCTCCCGGGGAGCTGTTTTTT
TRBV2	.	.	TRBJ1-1	CASSRDPLAFF	TGTGCCAGCAGCCGGGACCCCTTAGCTTTCTTT
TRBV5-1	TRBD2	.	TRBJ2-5	CASSPVTGLAGAETQYF	TGCGCCAGCAGCCCCGTAACCGGACTAGCGGGAGCAGAGACCCAGTACTTC
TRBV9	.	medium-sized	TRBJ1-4	CASSPTATNEKLFF	TGTGCCAGCAGCCCTACAGCAACTAATGAAAAACTGTTTTTT
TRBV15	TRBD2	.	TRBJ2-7	CATSKGLAGDYEQYF	TGTGCCACCAGCAAAGGACTAGCGGGAGACTACGAGCAGTACTTC
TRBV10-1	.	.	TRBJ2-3	CASSEQGRPADTQYF	TGCGCCAGCAGTGAACAGGGAAGGCCGGCAGATACGCAGTATTTT
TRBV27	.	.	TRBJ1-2	CASSFRLDGNYGYTF	TGTGCCAGCAGTTTCCGCCTCGACGGTAACTATGGCTACACCTTC
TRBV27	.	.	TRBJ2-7	CASKIDPTYEQYF	TGTGCCAGCAAGATAGACCCCACCTACGAGCAGTACTTC
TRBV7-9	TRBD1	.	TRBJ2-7	CASSLAVGTAYEQYF	TGTGCCAGCAGCTTAGCAGTAGGGACAGCATACGAGCAGTACTTC
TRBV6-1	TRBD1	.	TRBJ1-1	CASSKTGGTEAFF	TGTGCCAGCAGTAAGACAGGGGGCACTGAAGCTTTCTTT
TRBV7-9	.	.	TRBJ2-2	CASSLDGRGFAGELFF	TGTGCCAGCAGCTTAGACGGCAGGGGTTTCGCCGGGGAGCTGTTTTTT
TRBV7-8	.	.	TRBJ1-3	CASSFDVGGNTIYF	TGTGCCAGCAGCTTCGACGTCGGGGGAAACACCATATATTTT
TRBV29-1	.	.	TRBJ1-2	CSVVAKSGRIGGYTF	TGCAGCGTTGTTGCGAAGTCAGGTCGGATTGGCGGCTACACCTTC
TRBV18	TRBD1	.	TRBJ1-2	CASSPTLGTEVAGYTF	TGTGCCAGCTCACCCACTCTGGGGACAGAAGTGGCTGGCTACACCTTC
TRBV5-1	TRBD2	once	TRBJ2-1	CASSAPGLAGGVEQFF	TGCGCCAGCAGCGCCCCGGGACTAGCGGGGGGGGTTGAGCAGTTCTTC
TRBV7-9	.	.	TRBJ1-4	CASTRESTNEKLFF	TGTGCCAGCACCCGGGAGTCAACTAATGAAAAACTGTTTTTT
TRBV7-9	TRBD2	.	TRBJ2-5	CASSLRGVETQYF	TGTGCCAGCAGCTTACGGGGGGTAGAGACCCAGTACTTC
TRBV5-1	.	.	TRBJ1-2	CASSNDRSRVGYTF	TGCGCCAGCTCCAATGACAGATCCCGGGTGGGCTACACCTTC
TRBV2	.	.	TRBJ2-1	CASTWGGRNNEQFF	TGTGCCAGCACTTGGGGTGGGAGAAACAATGAGCAGTTCTTC
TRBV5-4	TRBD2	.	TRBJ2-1	CASSPGLVGYNEQFF	TGTGCCAGCAGCCCGGGACTAGTTGGCTACAATGAGCAGTTCTTC
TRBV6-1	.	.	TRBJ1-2	CAKGGVTGTYGYTF	TGTGCCAAGGGGGGGGTTACAGGGACCTATGGCTACACCTTC
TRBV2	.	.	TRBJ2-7	CASSGREYYEQYF	TGTGCCAGCAGTGGTCGAGAATACTACGAGCAGTACTTC
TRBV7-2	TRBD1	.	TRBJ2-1	CASSQGQGIYNEQFF	TGTGCCAGCAGTCAGGGACAGGGGATCTACAATGAGCAGTTCTTC
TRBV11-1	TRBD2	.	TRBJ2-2	CASSASGSLTGELFF	TGTGCCAGCAGCGCCAGCGGGAGCTTGACCGGGGAGCTGTTTTTT
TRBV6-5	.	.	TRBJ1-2	CASSSTSDSGDGYTF	TGTGCCAGCAGCTCTACCTCGGACAGCGGGGATGGCTACACCTTC
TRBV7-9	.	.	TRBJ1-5	CASSPPGQPQHF	TGTGCCAGCAGCCCCCCTGGTCAGCCCCAGCATTTT
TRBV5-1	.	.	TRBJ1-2	CASGVSGLENGYTF	TGCGCCAGCGGGGTAAGCGGCCTAGAAAATGGCTACACCTTC
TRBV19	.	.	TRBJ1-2	CASNTMGGREGYTF	TGTGCCAGTAACACCATGGGGGGGCGTGAGGGCTACACCTTC
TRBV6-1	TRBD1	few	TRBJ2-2	CASMGQGYTGELFF	TGTGCCAGCATGGGACAGGGGTACACCGGGGAGCTGTTTTTT
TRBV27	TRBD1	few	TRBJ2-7	CASSFRAGGIGYEQYF	TGTGCCAGCAGTTTTCGCGCAGGGGGCATCGGGTACGAGCAGTACTTC
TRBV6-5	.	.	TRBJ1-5	CASSYGGRGEPQHF	TGTGCCAGCAGTTACGGGGGTAGGGGGGAGCCCCAGCATTTT